Following are 17 T cell receptor beta chains from one sample sequenced in a study of T cells after yellow fever vaccination. TCRdb analysed the 5' RACE reads with MiXCR anew, one entry per CDR3 protein. The table lists 300,000 to 400,000 distinct CDR3 sequences, about 10% of them singletons, with about 3% in the top ten. Material: CD4+ T cells sorted from PBMCs, obtained 45 days after the yellow fever booster vaccination. The receptors shown here come from a man younger than 35 who received the YFV17D yellow fever vaccine.

The chain joins TRBV18 to TRBJ2-3; 7 bases are a match to TRBD2. CDR3 size: 14 residues. CDR1 and CDR2 from the germline V gene are KGHSH and LQKENI. Trimming at V came to 8 bases and at J to 4 bases, leaving 9 bases not matched to a gene. The CDR3 here is CASRRGEGADTQYF. CDR3 nucleotides: TGTGCCAGCCGTCGAGGGGAGGGAGCAGATACGCAGTATTTT.

This clonotype was seen a handful of times. This chain joins TRBV14 and TRBJ1-1, with unresolved D. The V and J ends lost 6 bases and 1 base respectively, with 9 bases between them. This CDR3 comprises 13 residues. Germline CDR1 reads SGHDN; CDR2 reads FVKESK. CDR3 sequence reads: CASRTHPNTEAFF. In DNA, the CDR3 is TGTGCCAGCAGGACCCACCCGAACACTGAAGCTTTCTTT.

This clonotype was counted between two and nine times. The chain combines TRBV20-1 with TRBJ1-5, with D unresolved. The CDR3 is 13 residues long. The V gene's germline CDR1 is DFQATT and CDR2 SNEGSKA (reference sequence). Trimming took 3 bases from V and 5 from J, leaving 11 bases between them. The CDR3 DNA sequence: TGCAGTGCTAGGCCAGAGGTAGATCAGCCCCAGCATTTT. Residues: CSARPEVDQPQHF.

This clonotype came up a few times. This chain joins TRBV19 and TRBJ1-5; D possibly corresponds to TRBD1 (5 bases). Germline loops: CDR1 LNHDA, CDR2 SQIVND (reference sequence). V was pared by 8 bases and J by 4 bases, with 12 bases between. This CDR3 is built from 13 residues. The CDR3 protein is CASGGTGNQPQHF. The CDR3 region has the DNA TGTGCCAGTGGGGGGACGGGAAATCAGCCCCAGCATTTT.

The genes are TRBV5-6 and TRBJ1-4; D unresolved. CDR1 and CDR2 (germline): SGHDT, YYEEEE. V lost 2 bases to trimming and J lost 6 bases, with 11 bases between them. The CDR3 extends over 14 amino acids. DNA of the CDR3: TGTGCCAGCAGCTTATGGGGAAGGCATGAAAAACTGTTTTTT. It codes for CASSLWGRHEKLFF.

The rearrangement links TRBV18 to TRBJ2-2; D gene ambiguous. CDR1 KGHSH and CDR2 LQKENI come from the germline V gene. V lost 4 bases and J 6 bases, leaving 15 bases between the germline ends. CDR3 size: 15 residues. CDR3 DNA: TGTGCCAGCTCACGCAACGACCGAGGATCCGGGGAGCTGTTTTTT. Amino acids: CASSRNDRGSGELFF. The full variable domain, with the rest looked up from reference TRBV18 and TRBJ2-2, is NAGVMQNPRHLVRRRGQEARLRCSPMKGHSHVYWYRQLPEEGLKFMVYLQKENIIDESGMPKERFSAEFPKEGPSILRIQQVVRGDSAAYFCASSRNDRGSGELFFGEGSRLTVL.

This clonotype was seen only a few times. This chain connects TRBV11-3 to TRBJ1-1; D is unresolved. Germline lookup yields CDR1 SGHNT and CDR2 YENEEA. The CDR3 loop spans 13 amino acids. V was pared by 2 bases and J by 5 bases, with 9 bases between. The CDR3 reads CASSLFTSTEAFF. DNA of the CDR3: TGTGCCAGCAGCTTATTCACCTCTACTGAAGCTTTCTTT.

V gene TRBV12-3 or TRBV12-4 combines with J gene TRBJ1-1, with 11 bases aligning to TRBD1. CDR3 length: 15 amino acids. V dropped 1 base and J dropped 9; count of bases not matched to a gene: 7. CDR3 nucleotides: TGTGCCAGCAGTTTAGGGACAGGGGGCCAGGGCAAAGCTTTCTTT. It translates to CASSLGTGGQGKAFF.

The rearrangement joins TRBV12-3 or TRBV12-4 to TRBJ1-2; 9 bases map to TRBD1. The CDR3 covers 14 residues. Germline trimming cut 6 bases from V and 8 bases from J; bases unmatched to any gene: 10. The CDR3 protein is CASRRDRAIAGYTF. The CDR3, as DNA: TGTGCCAGCAGACGGGACAGGGCCATTGCGGGCTACACCTTC.

This clonotype was seen many times. The chain employs TRBV12-3 or TRBV12-4 and TRBJ1-1, with 9 nucleotides matching TRBD1. V shed 7 bases and J 9 bases; nucleotides not matched to a gene: 6. The CDR3 extends over 12 amino acids. The CDR3 DNA reads TGTGCCAGCACAGGACAGGGGACCAAAGCTTTCTTT. This codes for CASTGQGTKAFF.

V usage is TRBV6-1 and J usage is TRBJ1-2; D remains ambiguous. The germline V gene encodes CDR1 MNHNS and CDR2 SASEGT. The CDR3 length is 13 residues. V was shortened by 3 bases and J by 4 bases, with 9 bases between the two germline ends. This CDR3 is CASSEGSSYGYTF. The DNA for the CDR3 is TGTGCCAGCAGTGAGGGATCGAGCTATGGCTACACCTTC.

This clonotype has only a few counts. The rearrangement joins TRBV25-1 to TRBJ2-7, with 7 bases identical to TRBD1. The junction had 9 bases not matched to a gene; V was cut back by 4 bases and J by 3 bases. Looked up from germline, CDR1 is MGHDK and CDR2 is SYGVNS. This CDR3 is 15 amino acids long. The CDR3 DNA is TGTGCCAGCAGTGCGAGTCGGACAGGAGGCTACGAGCAGTACTTC. Translating gives CASSASRTGGYEQYF.

The table lists this clonotype with a count of one. The V gene is TRBV5-1, the J gene TRBJ2-3; 8 bases map to TRBD2. V lost 0 bases to trimming and J lost 0 bases; unmatched junction nucleotides: 12. The CDR3 contains 19 residues. From germline, CDR1 is SGHRS and CDR2 YFSETQ. CDR3 bases: TGCGCCAGCAGCTTGGCGACCGGGGGGGCCATCCCCAGCACAGATACGCAGTATTTT. Its protein product is CASSLATGGAIPSTDTQYF. Full variable domain (missing parts from reference TRBV5-1 and TRBJ2-3): KAGVTQTPRYLIKTRGQQVTLSCSPISGHRSVSWYQQTPGQGLQFLFEYFSETQRNKGNFPGRFSGRQFSNSRSEMNVSTLELGDSALYLCASSLATGGAIPSTDTQYFGPGTRLTVL.

In this sample, this clonotype turned up many times. The chain employs TRBV7-3 and TRBJ2-5, with a possible D match to TRBD2 (5 bases). Germline V gene sequence: CDR1 SGHTA, CDR2 FQGTGA. Trimming took off 2 bases at V and 1 base at J, with 8 bases between the two ends. This CDR3 region has 14 residues. The CDR3 is CASSLGGPQETQYF. The CDR3 DNA sequence: TGTGCCAGCAGCTTAGGCGGGCCCCAAGAGACCCAGTACTTC.

The rearrangement joins TRBV12-3 or TRBV12-4 to TRBJ1-4; 9 nucleotides align to TRBD1. The CDR3 has 16 residues. The V segment lost 5 bases and the J segment 4 bases; nucleotides outside the gene matches: 8. CDR3 residues: CASSTGGFRSNEKLFF. CDR3 bases: TGTGCCAGCAGTACAGGGGGCTTTCGGAGTAATGAAAAACTGTTTTTT.

V is TRBV5-1 and J is TRBJ1-1; TRBD1 aligns across 7 bases. Per the germline V gene, CDR1 is SGHRS and CDR2 is YFSETQ. CDR3 length: 14 amino acids. Germline trimming cut 0 bases from V and 6 bases from J; bases unmatched to any gene: 5. CDR3 nucleotides: TGCGCCAGCAGCTTGGGACAGGGAGTTTCTGAAGCTTTCTTT. It yields the protein CASSLGQGVSEAFF.

This clonotype was counted ten times or more. This chain connects TRBV10-3 to TRBJ2-4; perhaps TRBD1 as D (6 bases). V dropped 2 bases and J dropped 8 bases, with 13 bases sitting between them. The CDR3 contains 14 residues. CDR1 is ENHRY, CDR2 SYGVKD, per germline. CDR3 in DNA: TGTGCCATCAGTGAGAAACAGGGTTCGGACATTCAGTACTTC. Its protein is CAISEKQGSDIQYF.